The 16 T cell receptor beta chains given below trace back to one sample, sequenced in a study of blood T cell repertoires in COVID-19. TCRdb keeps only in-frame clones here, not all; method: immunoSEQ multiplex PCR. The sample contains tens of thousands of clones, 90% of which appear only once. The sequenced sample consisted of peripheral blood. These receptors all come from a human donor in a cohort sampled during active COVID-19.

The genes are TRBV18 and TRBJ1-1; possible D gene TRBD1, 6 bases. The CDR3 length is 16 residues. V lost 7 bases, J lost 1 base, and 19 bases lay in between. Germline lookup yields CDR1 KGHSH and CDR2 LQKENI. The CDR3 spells CASLLGLTGGNTEAFF. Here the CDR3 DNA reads TGTGCCAGCTTATTGGGGTTGACAGGCGGGAACACTGAAGCTTTCTTT.

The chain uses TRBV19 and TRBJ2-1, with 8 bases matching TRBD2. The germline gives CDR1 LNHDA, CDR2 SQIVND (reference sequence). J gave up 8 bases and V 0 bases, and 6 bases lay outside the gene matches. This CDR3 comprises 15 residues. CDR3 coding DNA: TGTGCCAGTAGTATAGATCGGGAGGGGAGCGATGAGCAGTTCTTC. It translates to CASSIDREGSDEQFF.

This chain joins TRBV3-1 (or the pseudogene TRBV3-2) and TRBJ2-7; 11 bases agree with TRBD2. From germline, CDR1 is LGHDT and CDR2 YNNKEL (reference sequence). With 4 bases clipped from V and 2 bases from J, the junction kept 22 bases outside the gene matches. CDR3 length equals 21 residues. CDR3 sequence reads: CASSPHRRATSGARGTYEQYF. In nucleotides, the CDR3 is TGTGCCAGCAGCCCTCATCGCAGGGCGACTAGCGGGGCCCGAGGGACCTACGAGCAGTACTTC.

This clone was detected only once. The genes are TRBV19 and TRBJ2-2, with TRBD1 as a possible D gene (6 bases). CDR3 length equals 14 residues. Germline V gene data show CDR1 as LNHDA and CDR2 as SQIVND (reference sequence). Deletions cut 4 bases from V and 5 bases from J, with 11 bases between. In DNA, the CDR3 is TGTGCCAGTAGTACCATACAGGGTACCGGGGAGCTGTTTTTT. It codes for CASSTIQGTGELFF.

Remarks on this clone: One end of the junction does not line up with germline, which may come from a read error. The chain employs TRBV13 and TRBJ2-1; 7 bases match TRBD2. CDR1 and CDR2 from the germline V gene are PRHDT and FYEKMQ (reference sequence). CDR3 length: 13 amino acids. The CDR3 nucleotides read TGTGCCAGCAGCCTAGGACTAGAGGGTGAGCAGTTCTTC. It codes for CASSLGLEGEQFF.

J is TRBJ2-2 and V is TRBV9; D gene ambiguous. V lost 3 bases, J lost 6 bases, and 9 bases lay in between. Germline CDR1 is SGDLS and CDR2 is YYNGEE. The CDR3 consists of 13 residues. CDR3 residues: CASSAQSSGELFF. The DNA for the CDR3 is TGTGCCAGCAGCGCACAGAGCTCCGGGGAGCTGTTTTTT.

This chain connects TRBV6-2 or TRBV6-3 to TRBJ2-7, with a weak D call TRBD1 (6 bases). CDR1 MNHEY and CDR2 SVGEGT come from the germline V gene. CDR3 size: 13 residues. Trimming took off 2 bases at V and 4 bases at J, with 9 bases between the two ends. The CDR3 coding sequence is TGTGCCAGCAGTTACCAGGGGCCATACGAGCAGTACTTC. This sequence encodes CASSYQGPYEQYF.

CDR3 sequence: CASSGSRGRDEQYF. The CDR3 DNA sequence: TGTGCCAGCAGTGGGTCCAGGGGGCGGGACGAGCAGTACTTC. The chain is built from TRBV7-9 and TRBJ2-7, with 8 bases identical to TRBD1. Germline trimming cut 6 bases from V and 5 bases from J; bases unmatched to any gene: 9. The germline CDR1 and CDR2 sequences are SEHNR and FQNEAQ (reference sequence). There are 14 residues in the CDR3.

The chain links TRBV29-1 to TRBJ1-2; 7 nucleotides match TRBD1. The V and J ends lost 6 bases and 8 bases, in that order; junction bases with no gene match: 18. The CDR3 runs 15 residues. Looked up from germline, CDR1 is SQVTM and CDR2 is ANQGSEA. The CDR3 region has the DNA TGCAGCGTATACAGGGGCCCCGACTTGGTGAGGGGCTACACCTTC. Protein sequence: CSVYRGPDLVRGYTF. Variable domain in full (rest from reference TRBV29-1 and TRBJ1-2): SAVISQKPSRDICQRGTSLTIQCQVDSQVTMMFWYRQQPGQSLTLIATANQGSEATYESGFVIDKFPISRPNLTFSTLTVSNMSPEDSSIYLCSVYRGPDLVRGYTFGSGTRLTVV.

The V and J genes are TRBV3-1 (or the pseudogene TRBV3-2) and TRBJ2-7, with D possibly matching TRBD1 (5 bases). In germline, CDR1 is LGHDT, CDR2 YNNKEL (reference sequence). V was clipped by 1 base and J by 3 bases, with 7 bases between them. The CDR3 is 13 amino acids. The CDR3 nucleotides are TGTGCCAGCAGCCAAGCAGGGCACTACGAGCAGTACTTC. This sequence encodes CASSQAGHYEQYF.

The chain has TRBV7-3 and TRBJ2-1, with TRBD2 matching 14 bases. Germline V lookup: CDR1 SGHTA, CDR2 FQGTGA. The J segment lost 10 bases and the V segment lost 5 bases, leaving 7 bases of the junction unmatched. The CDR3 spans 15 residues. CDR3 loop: CASSQGLAGVAEQFF. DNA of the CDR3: TGTGCCAGCAGCCAGGGACTAGCGGGAGTGGCGGAGCAGTTCTTC.

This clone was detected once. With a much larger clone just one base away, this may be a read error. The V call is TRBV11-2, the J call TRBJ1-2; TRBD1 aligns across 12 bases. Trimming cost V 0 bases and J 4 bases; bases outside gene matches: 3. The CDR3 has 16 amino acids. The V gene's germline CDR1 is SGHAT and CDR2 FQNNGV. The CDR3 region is CASSLDGTGGTYGYTF. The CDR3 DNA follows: TGTGCCAGCAGCTTAGATGGGACAGGGGGCACCTATGGCTACACCTTC.

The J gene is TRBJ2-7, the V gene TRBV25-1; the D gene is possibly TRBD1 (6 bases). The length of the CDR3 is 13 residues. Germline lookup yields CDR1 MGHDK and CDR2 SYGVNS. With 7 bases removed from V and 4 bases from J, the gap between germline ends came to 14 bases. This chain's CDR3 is CASTSRGHYEQYF. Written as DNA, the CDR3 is TGTGCCAGCACCTCCAGGGGCCATTACGAGCAGTACTTC.

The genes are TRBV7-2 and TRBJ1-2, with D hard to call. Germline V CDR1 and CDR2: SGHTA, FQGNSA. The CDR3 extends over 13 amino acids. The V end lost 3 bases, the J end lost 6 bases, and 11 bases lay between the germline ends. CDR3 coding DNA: TGTGCCAGCAGCTTCCAAGCCGGGAATGGCTACACCTTC. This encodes CASSFQAGNGYTF.

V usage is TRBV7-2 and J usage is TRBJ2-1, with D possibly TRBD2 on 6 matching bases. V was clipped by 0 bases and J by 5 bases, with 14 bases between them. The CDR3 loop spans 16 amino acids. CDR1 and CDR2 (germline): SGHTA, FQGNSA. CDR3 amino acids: CASSLASGRLNNEQFF. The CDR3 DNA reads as TGTGCCAGCAGCTTAGCGAGCGGGCGCTTGAACAATGAGCAGTTCTTC.

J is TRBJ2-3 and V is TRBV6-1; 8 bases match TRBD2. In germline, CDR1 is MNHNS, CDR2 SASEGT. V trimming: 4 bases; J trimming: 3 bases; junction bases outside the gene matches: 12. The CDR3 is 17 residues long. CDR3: CASSGDIAGLNTDTQYF. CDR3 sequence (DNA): TGTGCCAGCAGTGGGGATATAGCGGGACTAAATACAGATACGCAGTATTTT.